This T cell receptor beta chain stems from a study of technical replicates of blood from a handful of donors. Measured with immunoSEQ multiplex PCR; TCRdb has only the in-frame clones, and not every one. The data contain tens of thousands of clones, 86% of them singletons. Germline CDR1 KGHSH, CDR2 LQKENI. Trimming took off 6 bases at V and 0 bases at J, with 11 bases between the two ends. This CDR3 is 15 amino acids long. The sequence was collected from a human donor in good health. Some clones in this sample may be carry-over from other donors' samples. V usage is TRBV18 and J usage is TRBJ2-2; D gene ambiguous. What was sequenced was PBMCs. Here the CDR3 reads CASSPSPANTGELFF. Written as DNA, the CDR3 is TGTGCCAGCTCCCCAAGCCCCGCGAACACCGGGGAGCTGTTTTTT. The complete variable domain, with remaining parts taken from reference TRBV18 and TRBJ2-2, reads NAGVMQNPRHLVRRRGQEARLRCSPMKGHSHVYWYRQLPEEGLKFMVYLQKENIIDESGMPKERFSAEFPKEGPSILRIQQVVRGDSAAYFCASSPSPANTGELFFGEGSRLTVL.